This TCR beta chain was sequenced for a study of T cells in women clearing cervical HPV infection. This CDR3 contains 16 residues. The germline CDR1 and CDR2 sequences are SGHTA and FQGNSA. J gave up 2 bases and V 0 bases, and 5 bases lay outside the gene matches. Profiling relied on immunoSEQ multiplex PCR, and the TCRdb table lists in-frame clones only, not all of them. The listing contains about 9,200 clones. Worth noting for this clone: The sequenced fragment ends 3 residues before the CDR3 boundary, so the rest is inferred from the germline J gene.

The TCR sequence derives from a woman between 18 and 69 years old with a cervical HPV16 infection that either progressed to CIN3+ or cleared (not recorded which). Sample: blood buffy coat. The V gene is TRBV7-2, the J gene TRBJ1-2; 8 nucleotides match TRBD1. The CDR3 bases that were read are TGTGCCAGCAGCTTAGCGAACAGGGGGTTGAACTATGGC. This encodes CASSLANRGLNYG. The CDR3 in full is CASSLANRGLNYGYTF.